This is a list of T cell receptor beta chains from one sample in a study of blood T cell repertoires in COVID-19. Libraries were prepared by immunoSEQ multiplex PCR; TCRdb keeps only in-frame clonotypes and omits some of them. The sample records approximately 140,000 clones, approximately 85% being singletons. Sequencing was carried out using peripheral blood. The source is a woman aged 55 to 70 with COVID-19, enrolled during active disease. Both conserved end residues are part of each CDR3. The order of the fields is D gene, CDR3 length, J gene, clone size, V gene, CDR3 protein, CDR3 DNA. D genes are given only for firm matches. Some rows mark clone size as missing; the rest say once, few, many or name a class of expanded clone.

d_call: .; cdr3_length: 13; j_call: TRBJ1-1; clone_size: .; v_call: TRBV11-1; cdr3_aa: CASSLGQAQEAFF; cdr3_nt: TGTGCCAGCAGCTTAGGACAGGCTCAAGAAGCTTTCTTT
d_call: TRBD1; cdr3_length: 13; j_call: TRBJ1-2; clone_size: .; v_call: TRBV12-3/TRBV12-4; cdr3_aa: CASSSTGEGGYTF; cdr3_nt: TGTGCCAGCAGTTCGACAGGGGAAGGGGGCTACACCTTC
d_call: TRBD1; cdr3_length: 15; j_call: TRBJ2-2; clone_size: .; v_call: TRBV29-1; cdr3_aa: CSVQRGTGYPGELFF; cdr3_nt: TGCAGCGTCCAGAGGGGGACAGGGTATCCCGGGGAGCTGTTTTTT
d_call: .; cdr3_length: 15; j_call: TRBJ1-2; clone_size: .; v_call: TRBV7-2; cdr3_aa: CASSPSPGSARGYTF; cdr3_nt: TGTGCCAGCAGCCCAAGCCCGGGGTCCGCACGGGGCTACACCTTC
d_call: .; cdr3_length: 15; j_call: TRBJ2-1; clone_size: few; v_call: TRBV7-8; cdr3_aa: CASSLVGGSYNEQFF; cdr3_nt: TGTGCCAGCAGCTTAGTGGGGGGCTCCTACAATGAGCAGTTCTTC
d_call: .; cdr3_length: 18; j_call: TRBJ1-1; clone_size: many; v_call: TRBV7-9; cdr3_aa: CASSLAPITPLMNTEAFF; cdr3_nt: TGTGCCAGCAGCTTAGCCCCCATCACACCGCTGATGAACACTGAAGCTTTCTTT
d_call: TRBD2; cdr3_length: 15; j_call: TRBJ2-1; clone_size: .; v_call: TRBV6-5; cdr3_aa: CASSSPGLAPNEQFF; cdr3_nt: TGTGCCAGCAGTTCACCGGGACTAGCTCCCAATGAGCAGTTCTTC
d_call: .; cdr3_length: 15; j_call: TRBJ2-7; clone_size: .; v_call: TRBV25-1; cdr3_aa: CASSEYQGHDYEQYF; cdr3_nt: TGTGCCAGCAGTGAATATCAGGGACATGACTACGAGCAGTACTTC
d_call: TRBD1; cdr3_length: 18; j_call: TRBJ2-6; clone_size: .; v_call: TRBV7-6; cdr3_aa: CASSPGTVQNSGANVLTF; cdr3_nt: TGTGCCAGCAGCCCCGGGACAGTTCAGAACTCTGGGGCCAACGTCCTGACTTTC
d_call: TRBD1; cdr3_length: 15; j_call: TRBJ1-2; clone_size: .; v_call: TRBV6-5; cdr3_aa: CASSHPGQGHYGYTF; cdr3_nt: TGTGCCAGCAGCCATCCGGGACAGGGCCACTATGGCTACACCTTC
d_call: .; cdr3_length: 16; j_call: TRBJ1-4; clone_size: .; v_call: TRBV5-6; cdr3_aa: CASSWGLAGTNEKLFF; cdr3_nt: TGTGCCAGCAGCTGGGGGCTGGCGGGAACTAATGAAAAACTGTTTTTT
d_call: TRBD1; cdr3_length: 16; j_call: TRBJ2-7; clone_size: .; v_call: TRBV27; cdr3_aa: CASSLLPGGATYEQYF; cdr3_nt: TGTGCCAGCAGTTTACTCCCAGGGGGCGCAACCTACGAGCAGTACTTC
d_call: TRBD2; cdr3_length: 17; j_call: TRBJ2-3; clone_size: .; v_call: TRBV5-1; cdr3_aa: CASYRSLAGGSTDTQYF; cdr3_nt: TGCGCCAGCTACCGGAGCCTAGCGGGGGGTAGCACAGATACGCAGTATTTT